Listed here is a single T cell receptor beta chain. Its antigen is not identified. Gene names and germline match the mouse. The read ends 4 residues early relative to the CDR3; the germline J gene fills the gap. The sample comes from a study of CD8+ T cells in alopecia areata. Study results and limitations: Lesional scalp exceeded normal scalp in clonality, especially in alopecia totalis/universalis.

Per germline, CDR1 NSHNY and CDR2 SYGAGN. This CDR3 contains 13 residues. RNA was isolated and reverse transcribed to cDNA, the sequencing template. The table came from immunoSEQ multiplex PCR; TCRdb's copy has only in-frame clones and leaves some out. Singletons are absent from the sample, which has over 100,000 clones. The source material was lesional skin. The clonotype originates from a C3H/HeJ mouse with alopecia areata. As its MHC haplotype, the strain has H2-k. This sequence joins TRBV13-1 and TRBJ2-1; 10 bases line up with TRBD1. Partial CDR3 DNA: TGTGCCAGCACCGGACAGGGGGGGGCT. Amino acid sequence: CASTGQGGA. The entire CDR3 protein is CASTGQGGAEQFF.